The clone carrying this T cell receptor beta chain was recorded only once. Trimming removed 6 bases at V and 16 bases at J, with 22 bases between. CDR3 length: 14 amino acids. In germline, CDR1 is MNHEY, CDR2 SMNVEV (reference sequence). This entry comes from a study of blood T cell repertoires in COVID-19. About the research overall: The analysed material was cDNA or gDNA that came from T cells, B-cell-depleted T cells, or PBMCs.

The table came from immunoSEQ multiplex PCR; TCRdb's copy has only in-frame clones and leaves some out. Here the sample spans 270,000 or so clones, approximately 86% being singletons. The sample comprised peripheral blood. The J gene is TRBJ1-6, the V gene TRBV27; tentative D call: TRBD1 (6 bases). The sequence was collected from a man aged 35 to 55 with active or convalescent COVID-19. CDR3 amino acids: CASSARGLGSSLHF. In nucleotides, the CDR3 is TGTGCCAGCAGCGCCAGGGGTTTAGGGAGTAGTCTCCACTTT.